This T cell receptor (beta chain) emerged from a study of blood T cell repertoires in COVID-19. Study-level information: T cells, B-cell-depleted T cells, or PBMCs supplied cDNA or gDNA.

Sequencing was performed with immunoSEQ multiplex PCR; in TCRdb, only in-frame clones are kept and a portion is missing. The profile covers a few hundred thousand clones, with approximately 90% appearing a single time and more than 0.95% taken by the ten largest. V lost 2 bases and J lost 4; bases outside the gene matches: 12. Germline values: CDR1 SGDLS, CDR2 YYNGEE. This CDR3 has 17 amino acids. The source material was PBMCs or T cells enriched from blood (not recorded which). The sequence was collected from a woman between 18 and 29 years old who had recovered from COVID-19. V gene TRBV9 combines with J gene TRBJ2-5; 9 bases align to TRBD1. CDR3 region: CASSVSPGTGMGETQYF. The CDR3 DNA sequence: TGTGCCAGCAGCGTTAGCCCCGGGACAGGGATGGGAGAGACCCAGTACTTC.